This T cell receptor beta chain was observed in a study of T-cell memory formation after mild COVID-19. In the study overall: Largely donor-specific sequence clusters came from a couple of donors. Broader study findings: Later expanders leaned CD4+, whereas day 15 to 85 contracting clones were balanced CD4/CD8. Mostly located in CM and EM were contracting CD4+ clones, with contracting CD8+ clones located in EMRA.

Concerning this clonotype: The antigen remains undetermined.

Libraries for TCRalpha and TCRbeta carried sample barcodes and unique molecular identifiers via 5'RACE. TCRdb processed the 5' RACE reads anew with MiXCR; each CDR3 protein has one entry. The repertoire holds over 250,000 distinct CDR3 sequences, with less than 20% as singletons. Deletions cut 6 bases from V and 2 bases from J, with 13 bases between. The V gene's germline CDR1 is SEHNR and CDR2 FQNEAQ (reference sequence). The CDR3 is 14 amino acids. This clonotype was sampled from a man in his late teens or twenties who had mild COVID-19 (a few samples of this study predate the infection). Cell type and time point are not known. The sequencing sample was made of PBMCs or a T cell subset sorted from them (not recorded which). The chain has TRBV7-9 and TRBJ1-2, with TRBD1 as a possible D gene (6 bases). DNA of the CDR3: TGTGCCAGCAGGCGAACAGGGACCAACTATGGCTACACCTTC. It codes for CASRRTGTNYGYTF.